This entry describes one T cell receptor beta chain. In the naive CD8 group, cells lacked CD45RO and were positively selected for CCR7, so terminally differentiated effector memory CD45RA+ cells were left out. Donors comprised healthy HIV-negative adults lacking recent acute infections or vaccinations. Among the donors, all were Caucasian adults who lived in Nashville, Tennessee. The repertoire was sequenced with immunoSEQ multiplex PCR; TCRdb's copy has only in-frame clones and lacks some. The sample includes more than 600,000 clones, around 90% of them seen just once. This entry is derived from a study of shared clonotypes between healthy human individuals. From germline, CDR1 is SGHNT and CDR2 YYREEE (reference sequence). V was clipped by 1 base and J by 1 base, with 0 bases between them. CDR3 length equals 13 residues.

The material sequenced was naive CD8+ T cells sorted from blood. This sequence joins TRBV5-4 and TRBJ2-6; D remains ambiguous. The TCR was taken from a man aged 25-45 years in good health. CDR3 loop: CASSLSGANVLTF. As DNA, the CDR3 is TGTGCCAGCAGCTTGTCTGGGGCCAACGTCCTGACTTTC.